The rows below give T cell receptor beta chains drawn from one sample of a study of blood T cell repertoires in COVID-19. Assay: immunoSEQ multiplex PCR; the TCRdb copy retains only in-frame clones and omits some. The data contain fewer than 250,000 clones, 90% of them singletons. The specimen was PBMCs or T cells enriched from blood (not recorded which). The receptors shown here come from a man younger than 40 who had been exposed to COVID-19. Both conserved end residues are part of each CDR3. D genes are given only for firm matches. The listing skips clone size in some rows; elsewhere it reads once, few, many or a size class.

NA	TRBV20-1	NA	TRBJ1-2	TGCAGTGCTAGTAGAGGGGGGGATGGCTACACCTTC	CSASRGGDGYTF
NA	TRBV19	TRBD1	TRBJ1-1	TGTGCCAGTTATACAGGGGGCATGAACACTGAAGCTTTCTTT	CASYTGGMNTEAFF
NA	TRBV30	NA	TRBJ1-1	TGTGCCTGGAGAGGTTTCGGGACTGAAGCTTTCTTT	CAWRGFGTEAFF
NA	TRBV9	NA	TRBJ1-2	TGTGCCAGCAGCGTATTCCAGGGGAGCTACACCTTC	CASSVFQGSYTF
once	TRBV6-5	NA	TRBJ2-7	TGTGCCAGCCGGAGGGATGACGGAGGTACCTACGAGCAGTACTTC	CASRRDDGGTYEQYF
NA	TRBV18	NA	TRBJ2-4	TGTGCCAGCTCAAAGAGGACAGAAAACATTCAGTACTTC	CASSKRTENIQYF
NA	TRBV19	NA	TRBJ1-5	TGTGCCAGTAGTATAGACGGGACAAACGCTAATCAGCCCCAGCATTTT	CASSIDGTNANQPQHF
NA	TRBV20-1	NA	TRBJ1-2	TGCAGTGCTAGTGGTGGGCGCTTTTTGAATGGCTACACCTTC	CSASGGRFLNGYTF
NA	TRBV7-6	NA	TRBJ2-5	TGTGCCAGCAGCCTCGGTTCGTTGTTGCAGGGGTGGGAGACCCAGTACTTC	CASSLGSLLQGWETQYF
NA	TRBV5-4	NA	TRBJ1-3	TGTGCCAGCTGGGGTCGGGGAGCGTTAGGAAACACCATATATTTT	CASWGRGALGNTIYF
NA	TRBV5-1	NA	TRBJ2-4	TGCGCCAGCAGCTTGACTGAGGACACCCGAAACATTCAGTACTTC	CASSLTEDTRNIQYF
NA	TRBV4-3	TRBD1	TRBJ1-3	TGCGCCAGCAGCCAAGATAAGACAGGGCTACGAAACACCATATATTTT	CASSQDKTGLRNTIYF
NA	TRBV19	NA	TRBJ1-2	TGTGCCAGTAGTATTTCGTCTGTGACAGCCTCTAACTATGGCTACACCTTC	CASSISSVTASNYGYTF
NA	TRBV7-3	NA	TRBJ1-1	TGTGCCAGCAGCTTAACTCTGTCCACTGAAGCTTTCTTT	CASSLTLSTEAFF
NA	TRBV5-1	NA	TRBJ1-1	TGCGCCAGCAGCCCGGGGTTGACTGAAGCTTTCTTT	CASSPGLTEAFF
NA	TRBV6-5	TRBD2	TRBJ2-2	TGTGCCAGCAGGCTAGCGGGGGGTACCGGGGAGCTGTTTTTT	CASRLAGGTGELFF
NA	TRBV7-2	NA	TRBJ2-7	TGTGCCAGCAGCTTATCCACAGGGCCCTACGAGCAGTACTTC	CASSLSTGPYEQYF
NA	TRBV3-1/TRBV3-2	TRBD1	TRBJ1-1	TGTGCCAGCAGCCGGCGACAGGGGCGAGGCACTGAAGCTTTCTTT	CASSRRQGRGTEAFF
NA	TRBV28	TRBD1	TRBJ1-2	TGTGCCAGTATGGTGACAGGGGTAAACTATGGCTACACCTTC	CASMVTGVNYGYTF
NA	TRBV7-9	NA	TRBJ1-6	TGTGCCAGCAGCTTACTGGGGGGTCCAAATTCACCCCTCCACTTT	CASSLLGGPNSPLHF
NA	TRBV11-1	TRBD2	TRBJ2-1	TGTGCCAGCAGCGCTCCCCCGGGGGGGATATACAATGAGCAGTTCTTC	CASSAPPGGIYNEQFF
NA	TRBV5-1	TRBD1	TRBJ2-7	TGCGCCAGCAGCCCCGGGACAGGGAGCTCCTACGAGCAGTACTTC	CASSPGTGSSYEQYF
NA	TRBV27	NA	TRBJ2-1	TGTGCCAGCAGTTTTGGTACCAATCCCTATGGTGAGCAGTTCTTC	CASSFGTNPYGEQFF
NA	TRBV6-5	TRBD1	TRBJ2-7	TGTGCCAGCAGGGATCCGGGACAGATCCCTTTCGAGCAGTACTTC	CASRDPGQIPFEQYF
NA	TRBV9	TRBD2	TRBJ2-1	TGTGCCAGCAGCGAGCGGGGGGGCTCCTACAATGAGCAGTTCTTC	CASSERGGSYNEQFF
NA	TRBV5-1	TRBD1	TRBJ2-2	TGCGCCAGCAGCGGACAGACAGGGTTGGCCGGGGAGCTGTTTTTT	CASSGQTGLAGELFF
NA	TRBV19	NA	TRBJ1-2	TGTGCCAGTACTCCGGGGATAAACTATGGCTACACCTTC	CASTPGINYGYTF
NA	TRBV19	NA	TRBJ2-2	TGTGCCAGTACCATATTGGCCGGGACCGGGGAGCTGTTTTTT	CASTILAGTGELFF
NA	TRBV20-1	NA	TRBJ2-5	TGCAGTGCTAGTGAACAGGGTGTGACCCAGTACTTC	CSASEQGVTQYF
NA	TRBV6-5	TRBD1	TRBJ1-1	TGTGCCAGCAGTTGGACAGGGGCTTTGAACACTGAAGCTTTCTTT	CASSWTGALNTEAFF
NA	TRBV6-5	NA	TRBJ1-1	TGTGCCAGCAGTTACAGGGGACTGAAGAACACTGAAGCTTTCTTT	CASSYRGLKNTEAFF
few	TRBV7-9	TRBD1	TRBJ2-7	TGTGCCAGCAGCGACATGAGCGGACAGGGGGCCTACGAGCAGTACTTC	CASSDMSGQGAYEQYF
NA	TRBV9	NA	TRBJ1-3	TGTGCCAGCAGCGCCTCAGGGTTAGGAAACACCATATATTTT	CASSASGLGNTIYF
NA	TRBV9	TRBD2	TRBJ2-7	TGTGCCAGCAGCTCCGGACTAGCGGGGAGCTACGAGCAGTACTTC	CASSSGLAGSYEQYF
NA	TRBV5-5	NA	TRBJ2-7	TGTGCCAGCTCTAGACTGAGGAGCTCCTACGAGCAGTACTTC	CASSRLRSSYEQYF
NA	TRBV11-2	TRBD1	TRBJ2-7	TGTGCCAGCAGCCAGGGACAGGCCTACGAGCAGTACTTC	CASSQGQAYEQYF
NA	TRBV19	NA	TRBJ2-2	TGTGCCAGTAGTATCCCCATTTCGAACACCGGGGAGCTGTTTTTT	CASSIPISNTGELFF
NA	TRBV12-3/TRBV12-4	NA	TRBJ2-7	TGTGCCAGCAGTTTGGGGAGTCCCTACGAGCAGTACTTC	CASSLGSPYEQYF
NA	TRBV9	NA	TRBJ1-3	TGTGCCAGCAGCGTAGTCGGGGACTCTGGAAACACCATATATTTT	CASSVVGDSGNTIYF
NA	TRBV21-1	NA	TRBJ1-5	TGTGCCAGCAGAGACGACAGCCGCAATCAGCCCCAGCATTTT	CASRDDSRNQPQHF
few	TRBV2	TRBD1	TRBJ1-5	TGTGCCAGCACTGGACAGGCCAATCAGCCCCAGCATTTT	CASTGQANQPQHF
once	TRBV5-6	NA	TRBJ2-7	TGTGCCAGCAGCTTGGGGTGGCGGGGACGCTACGAGCAGTACTTC	CASSLGWRGRYEQYF
NA	TRBV6-2/TRBV6-3	NA	TRBJ2-4	TGTGCCAGCACCCCCGGAGCCCGACTAGCCAAAAACATTCAGTACTTC	CASTPGARLAKNIQYF
NA	TRBV3-1/TRBV3-2	NA	TRBJ1-1	TGTGCCAGTAGTACGGGGGGGAGGACTGAAGCTTTCTTT	CASSTGGRTEAFF